This T cell receptor (beta chain) was documented in a study of shared clonotypes between healthy human individuals. Study in general: Donors had three CD4 naive, three CD4 memory, two CD8 naive and one CD8 memory plate apiece.

Assay used: immunoSEQ multiplex PCR; TCRdb lists only in-frame clones, some missing. This table holds 2 million or so clones, approximately 94% found once. Naive CD8 populations comprised CD45RO-negative cells positively selected for CCR7, excluding terminally differentiated effector memory CD45RA+ cells. Free of recent acute infections or vaccinations, the donors were healthy HIV-negative adults. Study-wide findings and caveats: Blood alone was sampled, and tissue repertoires likely differ. An anticipated effect of sequencing depth on clonotype sharing among donors was recognized.

About this clone: No antigen is known for it.

The germline CDR1 and CDR2 sequences are MGHRA and YSYEKL. The germline V and J ends were trimmed by 1 base and 2 bases, with 8 bases remaining between them. The CDR3 runs 14 residues. This receptor was identified in a man between 18 and 29 years old in good health. The sequencing input was naive CD8+ T cells sorted from blood. The V gene is TRBV4-1, the J gene TRBJ1-2, with D unresolved. This CDR3 reads CASSQVVENYGYTF. The CDR3 DNA sequence: TGCGCCAGCAGCCAAGTTGTAGAAAACTATGGCTACACCTTC.